Below, one TCR beta chain is given with its context. No antigen is known for it. Study-wide results and limits: Tumor memory CD4+ T cell TCR gene usage clustered with blood and lymph node memory CD4+ cells and lymph node naive CD4+ cells. Greatest tumor Treg TCR overlap was with tumor naive CD4+ cells.

Purified naive CD4+ T cells were depleted of CD25+ Tregs. V lost 5 bases and J lost 4, with 12 bases in between. This CDR3 is built from 13 residues. The V gene's germline CDR1 is MNHEY and CDR2 SVGAGI. After constant-region reverse-primer amplification, full-length variable regions underwent semi-nested PCR with Nested Universal Primer A. TCRdb ran MiXCR on the 5' RACE reads and lists one entry per CDR3 protein. The table has roughly 40,000 distinct CDR3 sequences, under 20% seen once; the top ten hold approximately 2.9%. Sequencing was performed on naive CD4+ T cells sorted from a lymph node. As to subset: naive CD4+ T cells, CD4+CD45RA+CD25-. This TCR came from a female donor with breast cancer. The chain couples TRBV6-5 to TRBJ2-7, with D possibly matching TRBD1 (5 bases). Written as DNA, the CDR3 is TGTGCCAGCAGTACAAGACAGCCGTACGAGCAGTACTTC. It specifies CASSTRQPYEQYF.